The source of this T cell receptor beta chain is a study of cytomegalovirus exposure and HLA in healthy donors. The table came from immunoSEQ multiplex PCR; TCRdb's copy has only in-frame clones and leaves some out. The sample carries some 190,000 clones, about 82% recorded once. Germline CDR1 SGHRS, CDR2 YFSETQ. CDR3 length: 15 residues. Germline trimming cut 3 bases from V and 3 bases from J; bases unmatched to any gene: 6. The chain joins TRBV5-1 to TRBJ2-7, with TRBD1 matching 10 bases. This receptor was obtained from a woman aged 18-30 years in good health and CMV-seronegative. The specimen was PBMCs. The CDR3: CASSSVGTGVYEQYF. CDR3 nucleotides: TGCGCCAGCAGCTCAGTCGGGACAGGGGTCTACGAGCAGTACTTC.